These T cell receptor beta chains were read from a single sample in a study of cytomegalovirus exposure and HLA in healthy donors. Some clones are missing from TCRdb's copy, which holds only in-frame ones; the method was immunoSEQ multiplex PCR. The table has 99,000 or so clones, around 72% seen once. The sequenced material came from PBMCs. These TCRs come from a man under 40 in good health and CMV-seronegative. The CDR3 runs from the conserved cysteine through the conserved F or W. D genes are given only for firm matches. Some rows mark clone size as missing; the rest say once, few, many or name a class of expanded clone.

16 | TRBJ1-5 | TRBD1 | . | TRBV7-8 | TGTGCCAGCAGCTTACTGGAGGGGGCTAGCAATCAGCCCCAGCATTTT | CASSLLEGASNQPQHF
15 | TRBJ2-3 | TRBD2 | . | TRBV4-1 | TGCGCCAGCAGCCCGACTAGCGGGAGATTCGATACGCAGTATTTT | CASSPTSGRFDTQYF
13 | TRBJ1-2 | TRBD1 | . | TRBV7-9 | TGTGCCAGCAGCTTCCGGACAGGGGGCAGCTACACCTTC | CASSFRTGGSYTF
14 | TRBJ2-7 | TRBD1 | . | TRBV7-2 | TGTGCCAGCGTTCTGACAGGGGGTAAGAACGAGCAGTACTTC | CASVLTGGKNEQYF
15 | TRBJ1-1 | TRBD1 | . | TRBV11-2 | TGTGCCAGCAGCTTAGGGTCAGGGGGTCTCCCTGAAGCTTTCTTT | CASSLGSGGLPEAFF
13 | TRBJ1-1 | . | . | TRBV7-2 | TGTGCCAGCAGTCCAGGACGGGGCACTGAAGCTTTCTTT | CASSPGRGTEAFF
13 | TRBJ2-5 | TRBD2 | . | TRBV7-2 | TGTGCCAGCAGCTTAGAGCGAGCGGGGGAGCAGTACTTC | CASSLERAGEQYF
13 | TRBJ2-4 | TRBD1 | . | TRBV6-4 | TGTGCCAGCAGTATGGACAGGGCGAGCATTCAGTACTTC | CASSMDRASIQYF
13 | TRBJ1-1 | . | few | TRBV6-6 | TGTGCCAGCAACGGTAACAGGTCCCCCCGAGCTTTCTTT | CASNGNRSPRAFF
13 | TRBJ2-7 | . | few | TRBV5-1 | TGCGCCAGCAGCGGGCAGGTAATCGACGAGCAGTACTTC | CASSGQVIDEQYF
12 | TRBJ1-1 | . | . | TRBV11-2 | TGTGCCAGCAGCGTCGGGGAGGCGGTAGCTTTCTTT | CASSVGEAVAFF
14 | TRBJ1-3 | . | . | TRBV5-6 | TGTGCCAGCAGCTTGATGGAGGCAGGAAACACCATATATTTT | CASSLMEAGNTIYF
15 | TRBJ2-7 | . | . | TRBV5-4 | TGTGCCAGCAGCTTTGGCGGGGAATACTCCTACGAGCAGTACTTC | CASSFGGEYSYEQYF
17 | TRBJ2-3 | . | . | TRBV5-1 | TGCGCCAGCACCGGGGGTTTTCGGGATCCACCCACAGATACGCAGTATTTT | CASTGGFRDPPTDTQYF
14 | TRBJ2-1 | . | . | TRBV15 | TGTGCCACCACAGGGGTGATCTCCTACAATGAGCAGTTCTTC | CATTGVISYNEQFF
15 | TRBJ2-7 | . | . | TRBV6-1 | TGTGCCAGCACCGTGACCCCGGGGTCCTCCTACGAGCAGTACTTC | CASTVTPGSSYEQYF
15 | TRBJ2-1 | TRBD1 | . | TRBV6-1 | TGTGCCAGCAGTGTGTTCGCAGGGGGTGGCGATGAGCAGTTCTTC | CASSVFAGGGDEQFF
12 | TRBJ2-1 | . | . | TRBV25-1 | TGTGCCAGCACTGGAGGGGCCAATGAGCAGTTCTTC | CASTGGANEQFF
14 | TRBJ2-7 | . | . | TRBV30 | TGTGCCTGGAGCGCGGGGACGGGGGTCTACGAGCAGTACTTC | CAWSAGTGVYEQYF
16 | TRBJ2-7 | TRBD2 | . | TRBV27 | TGTGCCAGCAGTCCCAGGACTAGCGGGGGACACTACGAGCAGTACTTC | CASSPRTSGGHYEQYF
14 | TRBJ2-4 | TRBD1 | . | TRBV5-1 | TGCGCCAGCAGCTCACAGGGGGTCGGAAACATTCAGTACTTC | CASSSQGVGNIQYF
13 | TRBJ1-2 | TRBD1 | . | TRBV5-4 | TGTGCCAGCAGCTTGGAAAGGGGGCAGGGCTACACCTTC | CASSLERGQGYTF
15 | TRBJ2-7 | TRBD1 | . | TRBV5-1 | TGCGCCAGCGGAATACCGGGACAGGGAGCAACCGAGCAGTACTTC | CASGIPGQGATEQYF
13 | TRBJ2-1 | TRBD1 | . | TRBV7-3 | TGTGCCAGCAGCTCCACAGGGGGCGGTGAGCAGTTCTTC | CASSSTGGGEQFF
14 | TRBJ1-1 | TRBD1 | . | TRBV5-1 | TGCGCCAGCAGCTTGGGTTCAGGGGGCACTGAAGCTTTCTTT | CASSLGSGGTEAFF
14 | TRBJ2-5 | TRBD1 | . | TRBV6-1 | TGTGCCAGCATTACCCGGGACAGGGTGCAGACCCAGTACTTC | CASITRDRVQTQYF
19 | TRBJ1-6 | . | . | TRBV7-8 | TGTGCCAGCAGCTTAGCGCTTAGGGGGAGTGTCGTCGATAATTCACCCCTCCACTTT | CASSLALRGSVVDNSPLHF
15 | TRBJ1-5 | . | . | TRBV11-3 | TGTGCCAGCAGCTTAGGGGAGCGTAGCAATCAGCCCCAGCATTTT | CASSLGERSNQPQHF
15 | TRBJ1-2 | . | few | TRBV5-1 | TGCGCCAGCAGCTTGGGCTCGACAGTCAACTATGGCTACACCTTC | CASSLGSTVNYGYTF